This record concerns one T cell receptor (beta chain) sequence. The sample originates from a study of blood T cell repertoires in COVID-19. Whole-study context: Acute-phase and convalescent COVID-19 samples originated in the United States, Italy and Spain. Sources were T cells, B-cell-depleted T cells, or PBMCs; the material itself was cDNA or gDNA.

Trimming stripped 1 base from V and 10 bases from J, with 17 bases between. Germline V gives CDR1 LGHNA, CDR2 YSLEER. The CDR3 consists of 15 residues. Authors' methods: Amplification with reference gene primers provided the estimates of nucleated cell counts. Sequenced by immunoSEQ multiplex PCR; TCRdb stores in-frame clones only, minus some. For V, J and clone size, that table is used; D and trimming come from the DNA. The sample lists about 320,000 clones, 86% seen once, with around 1.7% in the top ten. The clonotype comes from a woman aged 45-65 years with acute or convalescent COVID-19. The chain employs TRBV4-3 and TRBJ2-1; possible D gene TRBD2, 6 bases. The sample comprised peripheral blood. CDR3 sequence reads: CASSQGPGVLREQFF. Written as DNA, the CDR3 is TGCGCCAGCAGCCAAGGGCCGGGGGTCCTACGGGAGCAGTTCTTC.